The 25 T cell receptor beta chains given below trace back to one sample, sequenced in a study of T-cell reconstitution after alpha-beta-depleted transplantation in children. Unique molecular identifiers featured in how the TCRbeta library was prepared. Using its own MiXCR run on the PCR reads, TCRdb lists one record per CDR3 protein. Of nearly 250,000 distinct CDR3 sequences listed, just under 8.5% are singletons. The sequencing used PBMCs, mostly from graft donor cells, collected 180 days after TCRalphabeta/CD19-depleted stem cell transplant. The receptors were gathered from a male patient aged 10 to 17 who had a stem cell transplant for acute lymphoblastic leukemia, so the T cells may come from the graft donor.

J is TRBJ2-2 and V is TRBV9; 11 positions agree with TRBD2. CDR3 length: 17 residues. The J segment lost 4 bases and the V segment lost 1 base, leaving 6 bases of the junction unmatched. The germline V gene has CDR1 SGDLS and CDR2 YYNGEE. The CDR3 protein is CASSVISGRASTGELFF. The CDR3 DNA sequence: TGTGCCAGCAGCGTAATTAGCGGGAGGGCCTCCACCGGGGAGCTGTTTTTT.

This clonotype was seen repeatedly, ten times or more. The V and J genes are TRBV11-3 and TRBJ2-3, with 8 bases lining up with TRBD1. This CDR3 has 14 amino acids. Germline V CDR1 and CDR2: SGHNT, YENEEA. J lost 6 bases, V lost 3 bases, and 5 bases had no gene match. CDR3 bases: TGTGCCAGCAGCTTGACAGGGGAGGCGGATACGCAGTATTTT. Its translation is CASSLTGEADTQYF.

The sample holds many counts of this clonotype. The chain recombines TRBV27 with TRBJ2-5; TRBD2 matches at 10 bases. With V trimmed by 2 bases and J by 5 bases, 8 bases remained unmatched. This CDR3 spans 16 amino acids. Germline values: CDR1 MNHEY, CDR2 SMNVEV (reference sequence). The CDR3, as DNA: TGTGCCAGCAGTTTAAATAGCGGGGGGCCGGGGGAGACCCAGTACTTC. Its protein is CASSLNSGGPGETQYF.

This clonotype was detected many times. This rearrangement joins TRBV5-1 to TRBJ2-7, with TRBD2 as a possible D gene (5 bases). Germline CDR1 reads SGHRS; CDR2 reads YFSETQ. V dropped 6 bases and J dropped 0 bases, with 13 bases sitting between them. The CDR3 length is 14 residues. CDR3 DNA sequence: TGCGCCAGCAAAATCGGGGTCTACTCCTACGAGCAGTACTTC. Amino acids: CASKIGVYSYEQYF.

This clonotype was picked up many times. CDR3 in DNA: TGTGCCAGCAGTCGAGCCGGAGAAGCTTTCTTT. Protein: CASSRAGEAFF. The chain uses TRBV6-6 and TRBJ1-1, with no clear D. V shed 5 bases and J shed 8 bases, with 9 bases lying between them. CDR1 and CDR2 from the germline V gene are MNHNY and SVGAGI (reference sequence). The CDR3 has 11 residues.

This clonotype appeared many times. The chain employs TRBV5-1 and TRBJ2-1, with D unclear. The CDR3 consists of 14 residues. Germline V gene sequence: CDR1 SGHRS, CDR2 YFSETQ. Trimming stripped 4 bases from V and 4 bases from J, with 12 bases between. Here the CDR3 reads CASSLRTAYNEQFF. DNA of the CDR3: TGCGCCAGCAGCCTGCGGACCGCGTACAATGAGCAGTTCTTC.

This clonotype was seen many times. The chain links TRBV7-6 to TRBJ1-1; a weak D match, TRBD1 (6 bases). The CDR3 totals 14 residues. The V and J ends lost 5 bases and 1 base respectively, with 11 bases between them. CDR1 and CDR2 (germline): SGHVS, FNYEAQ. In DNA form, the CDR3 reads TGTGCCAGCAGCCCCAGGGGTTGGAACACTGAAGCTTTCTTT. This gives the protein CASSPRGWNTEAFF. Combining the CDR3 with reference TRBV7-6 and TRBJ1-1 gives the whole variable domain GAGVSQSPRYKVTKRGQDVALRCDPISGHVSLYWYRQALGQGPEFLTYFNYEAQQDKSGLPNDRFSAERPEGSISTLTIQRTEQRDSAMYRCASSPRGWNTEAFFGQGTRLTVV.

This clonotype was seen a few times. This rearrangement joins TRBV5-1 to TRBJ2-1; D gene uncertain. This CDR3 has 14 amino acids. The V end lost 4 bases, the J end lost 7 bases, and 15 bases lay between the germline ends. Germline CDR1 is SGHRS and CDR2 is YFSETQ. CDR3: CASSAVPQMNEQFF. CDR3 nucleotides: TGCGCCAGCAGCGCGGTACCGCAGATGAATGAGCAGTTCTTC. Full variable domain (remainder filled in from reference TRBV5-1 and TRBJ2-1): KAGVTQTPRYLIKTRGQQVTLSCSPISGHRSVSWYQQTPGQGLQFLFEYFSETQRNKGNFPGRFSGRQFSNSRSEMNVSTLELGDSALYLCASSAVPQMNEQFFGPGTRLTVL.

In DNA form, the CDR3 reads TGTGCCAGCAGCGTAGCCAGGGCCGCTATCTACGAGCAGTACTTC. This encodes CASSVARAAIYEQYF. The chain couples TRBV9 to TRBJ2-7, with TRBD1 as a possible D gene (5 bases). The CDR3 length is 15 residues. Germline values: CDR1 SGDLS, CDR2 YYNGEE. Trimming took off 0 bases at V and 3 bases at J, with 13 bases between the two ends.

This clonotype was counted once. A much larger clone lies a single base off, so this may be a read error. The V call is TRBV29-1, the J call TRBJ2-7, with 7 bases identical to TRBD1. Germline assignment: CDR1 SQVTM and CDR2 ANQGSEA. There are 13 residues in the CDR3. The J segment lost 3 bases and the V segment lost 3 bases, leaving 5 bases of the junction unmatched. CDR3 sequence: CSVEGTDFYEQYF. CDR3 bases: TGCAGCGTTGAGGGGACAGACTTCTACGAGCAGTACTTC.

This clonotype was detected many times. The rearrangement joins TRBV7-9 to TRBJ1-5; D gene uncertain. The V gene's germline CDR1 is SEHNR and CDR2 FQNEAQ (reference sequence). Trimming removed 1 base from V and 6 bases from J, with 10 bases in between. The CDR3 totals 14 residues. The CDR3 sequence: CASSLEAPGQPQHF. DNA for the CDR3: TGTGCCAGCAGCTTAGAAGCCCCTGGTCAGCCCCAGCATTTT.

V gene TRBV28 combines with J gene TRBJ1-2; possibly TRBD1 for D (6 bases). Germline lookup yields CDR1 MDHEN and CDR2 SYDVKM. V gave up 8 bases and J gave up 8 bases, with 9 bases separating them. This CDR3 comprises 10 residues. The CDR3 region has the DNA TGTGCCAGCCACAGGGACGGCTACACCTTC. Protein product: CASHRDGYTF.

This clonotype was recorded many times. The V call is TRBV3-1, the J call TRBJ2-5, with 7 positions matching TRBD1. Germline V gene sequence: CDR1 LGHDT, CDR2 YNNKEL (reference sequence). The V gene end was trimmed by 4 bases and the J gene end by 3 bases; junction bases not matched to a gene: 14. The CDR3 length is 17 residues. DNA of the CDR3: TGTGCCAGCAGCCCGACCTTAGGTATAGGGACAGAAGAGACCCAGTACTTC. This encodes CASSPTLGIGTEETQYF.

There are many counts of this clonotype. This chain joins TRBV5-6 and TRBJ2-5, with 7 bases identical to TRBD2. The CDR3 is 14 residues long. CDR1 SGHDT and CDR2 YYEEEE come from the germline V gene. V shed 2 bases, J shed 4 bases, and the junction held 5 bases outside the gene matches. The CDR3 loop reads CASSLGGSLETQYF. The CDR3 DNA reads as TGTGCCAGCAGCTTAGGCGGGAGTTTAGAGACCCAGTACTTC.

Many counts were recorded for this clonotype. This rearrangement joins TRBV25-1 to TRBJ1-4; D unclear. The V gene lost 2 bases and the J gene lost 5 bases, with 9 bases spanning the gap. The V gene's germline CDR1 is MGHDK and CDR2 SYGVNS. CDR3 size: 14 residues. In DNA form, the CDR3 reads TGTGCCAGCAGTGAAACAGTACGCAATGAAAAACTGTTTTTT. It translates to CASSETVRNEKLFF.

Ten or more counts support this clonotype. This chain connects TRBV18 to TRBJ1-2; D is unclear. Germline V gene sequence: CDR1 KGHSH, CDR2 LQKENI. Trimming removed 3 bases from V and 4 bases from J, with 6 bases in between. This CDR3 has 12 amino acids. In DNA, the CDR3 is TGTGCCAGCTCACCTACCGCCTATGGCTACACCTTC. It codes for CASSPTAYGYTF. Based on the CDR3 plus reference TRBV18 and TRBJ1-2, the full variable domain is NAGVMQNPRHLVRRRGQEARLRCSPMKGHSHVYWYRQLPEEGLKFMVYLQKENIIDESGMPKERFSAEFPKEGPSILRIQQVVRGDSAAYFCASSPTAYGYTFGSGTRLTVV.

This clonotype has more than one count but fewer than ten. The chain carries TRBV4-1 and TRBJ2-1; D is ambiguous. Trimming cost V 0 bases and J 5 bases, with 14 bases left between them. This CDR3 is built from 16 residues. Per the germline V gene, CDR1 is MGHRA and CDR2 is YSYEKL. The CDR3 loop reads CASSQEFRLVHNEQFF. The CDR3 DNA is TGCGCCAGCAGCCAAGAATTTCGTCTCGTCCACAATGAGCAGTTCTTC.

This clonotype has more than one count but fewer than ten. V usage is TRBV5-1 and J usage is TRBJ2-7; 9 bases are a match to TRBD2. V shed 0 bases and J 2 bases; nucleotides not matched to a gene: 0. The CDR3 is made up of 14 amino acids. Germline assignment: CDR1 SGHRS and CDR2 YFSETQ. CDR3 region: CASSLVAGAYEQYF. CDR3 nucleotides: TGCGCCAGCAGCTTGGTAGCGGGAGCCTACGAGCAGTACTTC.

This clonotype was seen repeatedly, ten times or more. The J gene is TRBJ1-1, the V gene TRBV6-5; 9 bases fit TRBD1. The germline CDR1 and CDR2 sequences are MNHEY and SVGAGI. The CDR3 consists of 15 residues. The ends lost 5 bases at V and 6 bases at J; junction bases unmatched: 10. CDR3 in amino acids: CASSIQGALIAEAFF. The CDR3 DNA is TGTGCCAGCAGTATACAGGGGGCCCTCATCGCTGAAGCTTTCTTT.

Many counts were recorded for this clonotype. CDR3 DNA sequence: TGTGCCAGCTCCTCACGAGTGGACTATGGCTACACCTTC. Protein product: CASSSRVDYGYTF. This rearrangement joins TRBV9 to TRBJ1-2; D is unresolved. This CDR3 is 13 amino acids long. Germline V CDR1 and CDR2: SGDLS, YYNGEE. Trimming removed 7 bases at V and 3 bases at J, with 13 bases between.

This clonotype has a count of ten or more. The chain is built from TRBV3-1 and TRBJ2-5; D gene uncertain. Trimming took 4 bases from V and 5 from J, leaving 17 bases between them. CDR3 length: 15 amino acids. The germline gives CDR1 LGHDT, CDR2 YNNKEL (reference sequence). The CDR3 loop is CASSRRAPLGETQYF. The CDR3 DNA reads TGTGCCAGCAGCCGACGGGCCCCTCTGGGGGAGACCCAGTACTTC.

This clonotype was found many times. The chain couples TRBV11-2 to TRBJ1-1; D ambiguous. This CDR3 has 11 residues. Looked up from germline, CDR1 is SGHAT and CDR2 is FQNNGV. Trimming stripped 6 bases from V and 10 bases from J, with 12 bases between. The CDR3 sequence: CASSPTRTAFF. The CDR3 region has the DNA TGTGCCAGCAGTCCCACCAGGACAGCTTTCTTT.

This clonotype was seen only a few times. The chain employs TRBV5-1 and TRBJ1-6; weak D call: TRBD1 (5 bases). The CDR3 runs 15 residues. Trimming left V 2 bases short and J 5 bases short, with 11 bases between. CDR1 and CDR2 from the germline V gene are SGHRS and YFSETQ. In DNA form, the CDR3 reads TGCGCCAGCAGCTTTGGAGGGGTAAATAATTCACCCCTCCACTTT. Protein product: CASSFGGVNNSPLHF. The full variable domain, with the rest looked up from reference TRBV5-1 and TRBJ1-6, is KAGVTQTPRYLIKTRGQQVTLSCSPISGHRSVSWYQQTPGQGLQFLFEYFSETQRNKGNFPGRFSGRQFSNSRSEMNVSTLELGDSALYLCASSFGGVNNSPLHFGNGTRLTVT.

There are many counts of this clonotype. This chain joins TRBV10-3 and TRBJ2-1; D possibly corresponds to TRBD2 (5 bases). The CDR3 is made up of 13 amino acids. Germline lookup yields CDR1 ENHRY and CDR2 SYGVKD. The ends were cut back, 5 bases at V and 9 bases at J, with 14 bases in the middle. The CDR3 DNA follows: TGTGCCATCAGTCAGGACTTCCCGTCTGAGCAGTTCTTC. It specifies CAISQDFPSEQFF.

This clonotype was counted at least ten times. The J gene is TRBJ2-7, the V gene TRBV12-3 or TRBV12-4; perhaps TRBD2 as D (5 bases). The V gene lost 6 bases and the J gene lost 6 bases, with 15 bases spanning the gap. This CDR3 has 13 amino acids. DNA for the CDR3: TGTGCCAGCAGCGTGGCCGGAGGAGGCGAGCAGTACTTC. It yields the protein CASSVAGGGEQYF.